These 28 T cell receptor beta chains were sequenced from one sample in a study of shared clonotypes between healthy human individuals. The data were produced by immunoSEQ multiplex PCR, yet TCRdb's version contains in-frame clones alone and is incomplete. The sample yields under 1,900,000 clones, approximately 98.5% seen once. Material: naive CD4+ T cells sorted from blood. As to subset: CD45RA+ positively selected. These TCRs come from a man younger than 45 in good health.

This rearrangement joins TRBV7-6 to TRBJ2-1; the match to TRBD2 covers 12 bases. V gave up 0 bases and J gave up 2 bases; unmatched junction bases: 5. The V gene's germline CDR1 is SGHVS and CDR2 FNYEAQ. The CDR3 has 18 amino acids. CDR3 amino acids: CASSLAVGLAGTYNEQFF. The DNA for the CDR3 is TGTGCCAGCAGCTTAGCGGTCGGACTAGCGGGGACCTACAATGAGCAGTTCTTC.

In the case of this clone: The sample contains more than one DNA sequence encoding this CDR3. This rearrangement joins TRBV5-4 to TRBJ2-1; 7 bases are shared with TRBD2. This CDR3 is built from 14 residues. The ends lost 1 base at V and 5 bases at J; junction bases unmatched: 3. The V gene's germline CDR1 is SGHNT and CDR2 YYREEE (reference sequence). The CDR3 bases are TGTGCCAGCAGCTTGCCGGGGACTAACAATGAGCAGTTCTTC. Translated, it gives CASSLPGTNNEQFF. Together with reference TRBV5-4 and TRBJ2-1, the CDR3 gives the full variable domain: ETGVTQSPTHLIKTRGQQVTLRCSSQSGHNTVSWYQQALGQGPQFIFQYYREEENGRGNFPPRFSGLQFPNYSSELNVNALELDDSALYLCASSLPGTNNEQFFGPGTRLTVL.

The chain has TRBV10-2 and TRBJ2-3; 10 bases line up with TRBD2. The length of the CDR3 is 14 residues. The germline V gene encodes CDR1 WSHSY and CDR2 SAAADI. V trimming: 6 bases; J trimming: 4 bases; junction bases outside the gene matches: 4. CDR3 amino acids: CASRGLARPDTQYF. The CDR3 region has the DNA TGCGCCAGCAGGGGACTAGCGAGGCCAGATACGCAGTATTTT.

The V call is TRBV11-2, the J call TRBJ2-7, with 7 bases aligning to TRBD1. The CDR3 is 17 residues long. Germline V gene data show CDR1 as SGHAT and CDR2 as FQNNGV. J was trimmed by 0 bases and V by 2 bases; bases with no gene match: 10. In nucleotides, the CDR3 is TGTGCCAGCAGCTTATACGCCGGGACAGCCTCCTCCTACGAGCAGTACTTC. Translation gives CASSLYAGTASSYEQYF. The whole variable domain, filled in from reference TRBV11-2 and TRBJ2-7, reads EAGVAQSPRYKIIEKRQSVAFWCNPISGHATLYWYQQILGQGPKLLIQFQNNGVVDDSQLPKDRFSAERLKGVDSTLKIQPAKLEDSAVYLCASSLYAGTASSYEQYFGPGTRLTVT.

The CDR3 is CAIGELYGYTF. The CDR3 coding sequence is TGTGCCATCGGGGAGCTCTATGGCTACACCTTC. The rearrangement uses TRBV10-3 and TRBJ1-2, with unresolved D. This CDR3 has 11 residues. Germline V gene data show CDR1 as ENHRY and CDR2 as SYGVKD. V was cut by 8 bases and J by 4 bases, with 8 bases left in between.

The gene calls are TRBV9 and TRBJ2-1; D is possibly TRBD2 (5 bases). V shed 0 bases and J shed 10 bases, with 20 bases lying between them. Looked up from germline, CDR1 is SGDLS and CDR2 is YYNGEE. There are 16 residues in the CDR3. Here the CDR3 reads CASSVALAGQTMEQFF. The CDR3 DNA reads TGTGCCAGCAGCGTAGCTCTGGCGGGTCAGACGATGGAGCAGTTCTTC.

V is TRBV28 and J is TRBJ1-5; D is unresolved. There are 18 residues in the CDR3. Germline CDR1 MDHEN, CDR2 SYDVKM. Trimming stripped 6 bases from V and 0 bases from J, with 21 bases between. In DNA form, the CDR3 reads TGTGCCAGCAGCCAACCCACGGTTGGATATTATAGCAATCAGCCCCAGCATTTT. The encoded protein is CASSQPTVGYYSNQPQHF. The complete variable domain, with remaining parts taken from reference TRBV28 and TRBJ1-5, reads DVKVTQSSRYLVKRTGEKVFLECVQDMDHENMFWYRQDPGLGLRLIYFSYDVKMKEKGDIPEGYSVSREKKERFSLILESASTNQTSMYLCASSQPTVGYYSNQPQHFGDGTRLSIL.

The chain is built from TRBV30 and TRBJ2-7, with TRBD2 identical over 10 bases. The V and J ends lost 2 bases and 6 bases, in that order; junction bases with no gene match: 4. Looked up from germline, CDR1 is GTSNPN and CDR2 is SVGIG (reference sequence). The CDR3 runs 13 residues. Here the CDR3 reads CAWSLGLAFEQYF. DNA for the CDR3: TGTGCCTGGAGTTTGGGACTAGCGTTCGAGCAGTACTTC.

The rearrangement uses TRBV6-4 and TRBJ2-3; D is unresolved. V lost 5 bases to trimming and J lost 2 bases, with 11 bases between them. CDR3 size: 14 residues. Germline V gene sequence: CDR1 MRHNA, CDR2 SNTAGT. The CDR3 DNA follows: TGTGCCAGCAGTCCCCTGGGGAACACAGATACGCAGTATTTT. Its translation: CASSPLGNTDTQYF.

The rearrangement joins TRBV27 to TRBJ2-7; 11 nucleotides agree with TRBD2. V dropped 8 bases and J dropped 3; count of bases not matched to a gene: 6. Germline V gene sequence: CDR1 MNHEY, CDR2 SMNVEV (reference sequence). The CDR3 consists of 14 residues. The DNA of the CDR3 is TGTGCCAGCGCCCCCGGGACTAGCGGCTACGAGCAGTACTTC. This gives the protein CASAPGTSGYEQYF.

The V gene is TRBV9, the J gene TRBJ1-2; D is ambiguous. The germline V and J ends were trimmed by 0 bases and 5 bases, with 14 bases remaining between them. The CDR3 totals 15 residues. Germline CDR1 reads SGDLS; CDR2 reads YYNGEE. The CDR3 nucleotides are TGTGCCAGCAGCGTAGGTGTCTCCCCTCTTTATGGCTACACCTTC. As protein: CASSVGVSPLYGYTF.

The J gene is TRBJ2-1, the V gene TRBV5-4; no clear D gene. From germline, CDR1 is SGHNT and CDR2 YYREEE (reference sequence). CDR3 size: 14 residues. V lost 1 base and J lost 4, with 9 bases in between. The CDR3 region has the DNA TGTGCCAGCAGCTTGATTACGAATTACAATGAGCAGTTCTTC. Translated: CASSLITNYNEQFF. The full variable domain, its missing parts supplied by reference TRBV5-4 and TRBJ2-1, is ETGVTQSPTHLIKTRGQQVTLRCSSQSGHNTVSWYQQALGQGPQFIFQYYREEENGRGNFPPRFSGLQFPNYSSELNVNALELDDSALYLCASSLITNYNEQFFGPGTRLTVL.

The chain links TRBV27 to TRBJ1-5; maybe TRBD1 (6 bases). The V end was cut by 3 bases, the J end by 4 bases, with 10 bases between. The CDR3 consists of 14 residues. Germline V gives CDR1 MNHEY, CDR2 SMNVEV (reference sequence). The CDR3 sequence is CASSFGGPNQPQHF. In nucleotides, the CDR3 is TGTGCCAGCAGTTTTGGGGGGCCAAATCAGCCCCAGCATTTT.

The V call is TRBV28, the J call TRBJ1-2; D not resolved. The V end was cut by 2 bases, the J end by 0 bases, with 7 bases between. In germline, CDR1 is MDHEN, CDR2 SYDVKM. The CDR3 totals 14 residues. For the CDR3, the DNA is TGTGCCAGCAGTTTAACGGCGACTAACTATGGCTACACCTTC. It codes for CASSLTATNYGYTF.

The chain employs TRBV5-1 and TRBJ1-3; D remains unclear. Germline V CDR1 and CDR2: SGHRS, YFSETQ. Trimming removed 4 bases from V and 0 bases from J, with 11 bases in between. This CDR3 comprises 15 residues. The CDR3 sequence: CASSGLSSSGNTIYF. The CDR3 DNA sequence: TGCGCCAGCAGCGGATTATCGAGCTCTGGAAACACCATATATTTT.

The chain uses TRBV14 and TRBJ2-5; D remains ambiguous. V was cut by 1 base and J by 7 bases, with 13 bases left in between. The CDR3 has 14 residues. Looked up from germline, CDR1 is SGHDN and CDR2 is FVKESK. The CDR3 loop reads CASSQAAVIGTQYF. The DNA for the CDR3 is TGTGCCAGCAGCCAAGCGGCAGTGATTGGGACCCAGTACTTC. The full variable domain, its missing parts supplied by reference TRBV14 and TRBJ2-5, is EAGVTQFPSHSVIEKGQTVTLRCDPISGHDNLYWYRRVMGKEIKFLLHFVKESKQDESGMPNNRFLAERTGGTYSTLKVQPAELEDSGVYFCASSQAAVIGTQYFGPGTRLLVL.

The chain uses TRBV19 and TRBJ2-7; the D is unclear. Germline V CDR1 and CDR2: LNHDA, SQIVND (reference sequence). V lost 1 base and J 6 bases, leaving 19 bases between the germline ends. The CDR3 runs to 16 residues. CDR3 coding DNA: TGTGCCAGTAGTATAGCTGGAGTTGGGTCCCTACCCGAGCAGTACTTC. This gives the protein CASSIAGVGSLPEQYF.

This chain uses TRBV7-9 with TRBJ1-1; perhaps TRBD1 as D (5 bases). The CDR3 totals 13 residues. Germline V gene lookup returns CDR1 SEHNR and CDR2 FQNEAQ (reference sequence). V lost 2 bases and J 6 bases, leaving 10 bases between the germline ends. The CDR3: CASSLRGDPEAFF. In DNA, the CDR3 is TGTGCCAGCAGCTTACGGGGGGACCCTGAAGCTTTCTTT.

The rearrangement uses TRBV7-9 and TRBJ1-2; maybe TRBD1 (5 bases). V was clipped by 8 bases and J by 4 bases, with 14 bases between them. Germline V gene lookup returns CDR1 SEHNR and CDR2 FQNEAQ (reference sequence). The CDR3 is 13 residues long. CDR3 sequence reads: CASDRRGSYGYTF. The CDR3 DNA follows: TGTGCCAGCGACCGTCGGGGGTCCTATGGCTACACCTTC.

DNA for the CDR3: TGTGCCAGCAGTTCCCTACTAGCGGGAAAGGGTAATAGGCAGTTCTTC. Encoded protein: CASSSLLAGKGNRQFF. The chain couples TRBV27 to TRBJ2-1, with 10 bases that match TRBD2. This CDR3 comprises 16 residues. Germline CDR1 and CDR2: MNHEY and SMNVEV (reference sequence). V trimming: 4 bases; J trimming: 12 bases; junction bases outside the gene matches: 15.

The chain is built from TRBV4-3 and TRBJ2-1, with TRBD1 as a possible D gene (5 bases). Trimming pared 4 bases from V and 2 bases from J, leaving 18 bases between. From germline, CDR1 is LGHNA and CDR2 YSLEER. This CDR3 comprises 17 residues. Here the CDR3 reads CASSLGPRTLTYNEQFF. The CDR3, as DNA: TGCGCCAGCAGCCTGGGGCCCAGAACTTTAACCTACAATGAGCAGTTCTTC.

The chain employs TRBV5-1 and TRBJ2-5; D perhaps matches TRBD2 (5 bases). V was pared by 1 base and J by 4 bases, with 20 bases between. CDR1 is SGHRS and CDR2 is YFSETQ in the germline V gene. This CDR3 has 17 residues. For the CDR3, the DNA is TGCGCCAGCAGCTTGATCGGGCGGGTGGATGCGGGAGAGACCCAGTACTTC. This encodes CASSLIGRVDAGETQYF.

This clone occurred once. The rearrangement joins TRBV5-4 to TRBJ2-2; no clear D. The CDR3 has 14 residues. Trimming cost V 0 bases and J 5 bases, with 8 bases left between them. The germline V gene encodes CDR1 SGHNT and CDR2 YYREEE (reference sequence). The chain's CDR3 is CASSLGSYTGELFF. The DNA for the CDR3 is TGTGCCAGCAGCTTGGGGAGTTATACCGGGGAGCTGTTTTTT.

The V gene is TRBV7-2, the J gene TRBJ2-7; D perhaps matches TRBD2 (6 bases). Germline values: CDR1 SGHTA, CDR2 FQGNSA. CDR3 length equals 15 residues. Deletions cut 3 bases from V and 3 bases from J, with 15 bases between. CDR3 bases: TGTGCCAGCAGCTTGATGGCGGGAACGATCTACGAGCAGTACTTC. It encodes CASSLMAGTIYEQYF.

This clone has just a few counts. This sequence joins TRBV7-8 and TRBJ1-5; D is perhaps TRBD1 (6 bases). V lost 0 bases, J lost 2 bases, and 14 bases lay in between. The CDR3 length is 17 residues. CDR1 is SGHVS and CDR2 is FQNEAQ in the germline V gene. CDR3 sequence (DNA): TGTGCCAGCAGCTTAGCGTTTAGTGGGACACGCAATCAGCCCCAGCATTTT. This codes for CASSLAFSGTRNQPQHF.

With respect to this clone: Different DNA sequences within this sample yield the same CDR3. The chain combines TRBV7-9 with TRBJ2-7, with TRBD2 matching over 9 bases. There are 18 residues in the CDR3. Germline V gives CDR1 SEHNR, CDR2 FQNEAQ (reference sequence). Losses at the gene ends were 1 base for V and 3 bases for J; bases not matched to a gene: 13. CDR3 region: CASSLGGLAGGPSYEQYF. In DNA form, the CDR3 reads TGTGCCAGCAGCTTAGGAGGGTTGGCGGGAGGGCCCAGCTACGAGCAGTACTTC.

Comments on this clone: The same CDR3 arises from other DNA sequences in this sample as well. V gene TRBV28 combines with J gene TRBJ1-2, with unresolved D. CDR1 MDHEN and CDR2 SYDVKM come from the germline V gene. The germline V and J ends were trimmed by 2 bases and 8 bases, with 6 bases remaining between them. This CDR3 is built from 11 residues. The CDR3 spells CASSLVEGYTF. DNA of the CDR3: TGTGCCAGCAGTTTAGTAGAAGGCTACACCTTC.

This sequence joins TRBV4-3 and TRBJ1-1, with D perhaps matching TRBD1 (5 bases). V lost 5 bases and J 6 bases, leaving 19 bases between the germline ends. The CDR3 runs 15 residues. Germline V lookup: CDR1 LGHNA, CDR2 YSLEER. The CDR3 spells CASSATWVKGSEAFF. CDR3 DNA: TGCGCCAGCAGCGCCACCTGGGTTAAGGGGTCTGAAGCTTTCTTT.